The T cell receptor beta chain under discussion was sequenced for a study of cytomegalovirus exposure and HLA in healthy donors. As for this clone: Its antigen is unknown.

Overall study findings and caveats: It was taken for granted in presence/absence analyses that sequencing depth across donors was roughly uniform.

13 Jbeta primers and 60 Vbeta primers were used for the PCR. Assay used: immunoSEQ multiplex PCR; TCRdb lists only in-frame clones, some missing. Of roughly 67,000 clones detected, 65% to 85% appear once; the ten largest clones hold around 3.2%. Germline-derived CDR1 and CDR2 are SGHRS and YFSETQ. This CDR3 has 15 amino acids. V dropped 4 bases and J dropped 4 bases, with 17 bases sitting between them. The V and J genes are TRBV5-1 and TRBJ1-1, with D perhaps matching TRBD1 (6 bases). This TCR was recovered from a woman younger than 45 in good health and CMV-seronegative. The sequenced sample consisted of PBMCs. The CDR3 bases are TGCGCCAGCAGCGCAACAGGGTCTGCGAGCACTGAAGCTTTCTTT. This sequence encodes CASSATGSASTEAFF. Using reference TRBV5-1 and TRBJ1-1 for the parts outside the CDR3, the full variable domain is KAGVTQTPRYLIKTRGQQVTLSCSPISGHRSVSWYQQTPGQGLQFLFEYFSETQRNKGNFPGRFSGRQFSNSRSEMNVSTLELGDSALYLCASSATGSASTEAFFGQGTRLTVV.